The 20 T cell receptor beta chains given below trace back to one sample, sequenced in a study of blood T cell repertoires in COVID-19. Some clones are missing from TCRdb's copy, which holds only in-frame ones; the method was immunoSEQ multiplex PCR. The repertoire consists of 94,000 or so clones, with roughly 91% occurring once and the leading ten covering 4.8%. The sequenced material came from peripheral blood. These receptor sequences come from a woman older than 75 with active COVID-19.

This sequence joins TRBV7-6 and TRBJ2-7; 11 bases are a match to TRBD2. J lost 6 bases, V lost 5 bases, and 9 bases had no gene match. Per germline, CDR1 SGHVS and CDR2 FNYEAQ. The CDR3 is made up of 15 amino acids. The CDR3, as DNA: TGTGCCAGCAGCCCCTTAGCGGGAGGGACCCGCGAGCAGTACTTC. It translates to CASSPLAGGTREQYF.

Comments on this clone: Sequence at one end of the junction differs from germline and may be a read error. The rearrangement links TRBV7-7 to TRBJ2-2, with a possible D match to TRBD1 (5 bases). Per the germline V gene, CDR1 is SSHAT and CDR2 is FNYEAQ (reference sequence). CDR3 length: 16 amino acids. CDR3 protein: CASSFGSGSNTGELFF. The DNA of the CDR3 is TGTGCTAGCAGCTTCGGGTCAGGGTCGAACACCGGGGAGCTGTTTTTT.

About this clone itself: At one boundary the junction diverges from the germline segment, which might be a read error. The chain is built from TRBV19 and TRBJ1-3, with 8 bases identical to TRBD1. The CDR3 loop spans 13 amino acids. From germline, CDR1 is LNHDA and CDR2 SQIVND (reference sequence). The CDR3 DNA reads as TGTGCCAGTAGTATGGAACGCTGGACAGGGTATAATTTT. Translation gives CASSMERWTGYNF.

The chain links TRBV2 to TRBJ2-1; TRBD2 aligns across 7 bases. This CDR3 spans 15 amino acids. The germline V gene has CDR1 SNHLY and CDR2 FYNNEI. Trimming at V came to 5 bases and at J to 2 bases, leaving 6 bases not matched to a gene. CDR3 bases: TGTGCCAGCAGTTTTCTAGCGGATCCCTACAATGAGCAGTTCTTC. As protein: CASSFLADPYNEQFF.

The V gene is TRBV14, the J gene TRBJ2-7, with 8 bases aligning to TRBD2. The CDR3 spans 17 residues. Trimming at V came to 3 bases and at J to 4 bases, leaving 14 bases not matched to a gene. CDR1 is SGHDN and CDR2 is FVKESK in the germline V gene. The CDR3 loop is CASSQTTGLANKYEQYF. CDR3 DNA: TGTGCCAGCAGCCAGACGACAGGACTAGCTAATAAGTACGAGCAGTACTTC.

The chain couples TRBV19 to TRBJ2-1; 7 positions match TRBD2. V lost 9 bases, J lost 0 bases, and 11 bases stayed unmatched. CDR1 is LNHDA and CDR2 is SQIVND in the germline V gene (reference sequence). The CDR3 is 16 residues long. As DNA, the CDR3 is TGTGCCAGCCTGGCCCGCGGGAGCAGCTCCTACAATGAGCAGTTCTTC. This gives the protein CASLARGSSSYNEQFF.

This clone was seen a single time. The chain has TRBV28 and TRBJ2-1; 15 bases fit TRBD2. CDR1 is MDHEN and CDR2 is SYDVKM in the germline V gene. CDR3 length: 14 residues. The junction had 3 bases not matched to a gene; V was cut back by 8 bases and J by 7 bases. CDR3 bases: TGTGCCAGCGGACTAGCGGGAGGGGCTAATGAGCAGTTCTTC. Translation gives CASGLAGGANEQFF.

This chain joins TRBV5-4 and TRBJ2-7; D is uncertain. Trimming left V 0 bases short and J 5 bases short, with 9 bases between. The germline V gene encodes CDR1 SGHNT and CDR2 YYREEE (reference sequence). The CDR3 totals 13 residues. The CDR3 here is CASSLAVTHEQYF. DNA of the CDR3: TGTGCCAGCAGCTTGGCCGTTACACACGAGCAGTACTTC.

This chain uses TRBV5-6 with TRBJ2-7; D is perhaps TRBD2 (6 bases). The CDR3 totals 14 residues. V was shortened by 0 bases and J by 3 bases, with 10 bases between the two germline ends. Germline lookup yields CDR1 SGHDT and CDR2 YYEEEE. CDR3 residues: CASSLGGDFYEQYF. CDR3 coding DNA: TGTGCCAGCAGCTTGGGCGGGGACTTCTACGAGCAGTACTTC.

The rearrangement links TRBV7-3 to TRBJ2-2, with TRBD2 matching over 16 bases. The CDR3 sequence is 17 residues long. Germline trimming cut 5 bases from V and 7 bases from J; bases unmatched to any gene: 7. CDR1 and CDR2 from the germline V gene are SGHTA and FQGTGA. The CDR3 DNA is TGTGCCAGCAGCACCGGGACTAGCGGGAGGGCCGGCGGGGAGCTGTTTTTT. Protein product: CASSTGTSGRAGGELFF.

The V call is TRBV7-6, the J call TRBJ2-2; 11 nucleotides align to TRBD2. CDR3 length equals 16 residues. Trimming cost V 3 bases and J 2 bases; bases outside gene matches: 2. CDR1 SGHVS and CDR2 FNYEAQ come from the germline V gene. The CDR3 DNA sequence: TGTGCCAGCAGCTTTAGCGGGAGGGCCAACACCGGGGAGCTGTTTTTT. Encoded protein: CASSFSGRANTGELFF.

V gene TRBV18 combines with J gene TRBJ2-1; 12 positions match TRBD2. The CDR3 runs 16 residues. V lost 3 bases to trimming and J lost 4 bases; unmatched junction nucleotides: 4. Germline CDR1 and CDR2: KGHSH and LQKENI. The CDR3 loop is CASSPSSGGGYNEQFF. CDR3 nucleotides: TGTGCCAGCTCACCCTCTAGCGGGGGGGGATACAATGAGCAGTTCTTC.

The rearrangement uses TRBV5-1 and TRBJ2-7; 9 bases fit TRBD1. V trimming: 7 bases; J trimming: 2 bases; junction bases outside the gene matches: 7. This CDR3 contains 14 residues. Germline lookup yields CDR1 SGHRS and CDR2 YFSETQ. CDR3 sequence reads: CASQTTGGPYEQYF. DNA for the CDR3: TGCGCCAGCCAAACGACAGGGGGGCCCTACGAGCAGTACTTC.

This clone was recorded only once. CDR3 DNA sequence: TGTGCCAGCAGCCGGACTAGCGGACAAGAGACCCAGTACTTC. Residues: CASSRTSGQETQYF. The V and J genes are TRBV6-2 or TRBV6-3 and TRBJ2-5, with 10 bases identical to TRBD2. The germline V gene has CDR1 MNHEY and CDR2 SVGEGT. The CDR3 loop spans 14 amino acids. V gave up 6 bases and J gave up 2 bases; unmatched junction bases: 3.

This chain joins TRBV20-1 and TRBJ2-5; no clear D. CDR1 DFQATT and CDR2 SNEGSKA come from the germline V gene (reference sequence). This CDR3 spans 11 amino acids. The ends were cut back, 2 bases at V and 4 bases at J, with 5 bases in the middle. The DNA of the CDR3 is TGCAGTGCTAGAACGGGAGAGACCCAGTACTTC. It translates to CSARTGETQYF.

V is TRBV5-8 and J is TRBJ1-6; D possibly corresponds to TRBD1 (5 bases). Germline assignment: CDR1 SGHTS and CDR2 YDEGEE. The CDR3 is made up of 14 amino acids. Trimming left V 3 bases short and J 5 bases short, with 9 bases between. The CDR3 region has the DNA TGTGCCAGCAGCTCCCCGACAGATAATTCACCCCTCCACTTT. Encoded protein: CASSSPTDNSPLHF.

The CDR3 nucleotides are TGTGCCAGCAACCCCCAGGGAAAGGGGAGCAATCAGCCCCAGCATTTT. Protein: CASNPQGKGSNQPQHF. J is TRBJ1-5 and V is TRBV2; weak D call: TRBD1 (5 bases). Trimming removed 7 bases from V and 1 base from J, with 17 bases in between. The CDR3 loop spans 16 amino acids. Looked up from germline, CDR1 is SNHLY and CDR2 is FYNNEI.

The chain combines TRBV12-3 or TRBV12-4 with TRBJ1-1; D is uncertain. CDR3 length: 13 residues. The germline V and J ends were trimmed by 4 bases and 1 base, with 7 bases remaining between them. The CDR3 here is CASSSQENTEAFF. CDR3 coding DNA: TGTGCCAGCAGTTCGCAGGAGAACACTGAAGCTTTCTTT.

The chain combines TRBV7-2 with TRBJ2-1, with TRBD2 matching over 16 bases. Trimming removed 3 bases from V and 8 bases from J; junction bases left unmatched: 7. Germline V CDR1 and CDR2: SGHTA, FQGNSA. The CDR3 is 17 residues long. The CDR3 nucleotides read TGTGCCAGCAGCTTCGGATCCGGGACTAGCGGGAGGGATGAGCAGTTCTTC. It specifies CASSFGSGTSGRDEQFF.

The V gene is TRBV7-2, the J gene TRBJ2-3; 11 bases are shared with TRBD2. The CDR3 sequence is 16 residues long. J gave up 4 bases and V 1 base, and 4 bases lay outside the gene matches. Per the germline V gene, CDR1 is SGHTA and CDR2 is FQGNSA. CDR3 nucleotide sequence: TGTGCCAGCAGCTTAGGTAGCGGGAGGGTGGCAGATACGCAGTATTTT. This gives the protein CASSLGSGRVADTQYF. The whole variable domain, remainder taken from reference TRBV7-2 and TRBJ2-3, is GAGVSQSPSNKVTEKGKDVELRCDPISGHTALYWYRQSLGQGLEFLIYFQGNSAPDKSGLPSDRFSAERTGGSVSTLTIQRTQQEDSAVYLCASSLGSGRVADTQYFGPGTRLTVL.